The 23 T cell receptor beta chains below all came from one sample that was sequenced in a study of blood T cell repertoires in COVID-19. The assay was immunoSEQ multiplex PCR, and TCRdb's table has in-frame clones only and misses some. The sample holds around 360,000 clones, around 87% seen once. The source material was peripheral blood. The receptors derive from a woman aged 25 to 39 with COVID-19, enrolled during active disease.

This clone turned up a few times. J is TRBJ1-6 and V is TRBV5-5; D is unclear. Trimming shortened V by 4 bases and J by 5 bases, and 10 bases separated the two germline ends. There are 14 residues in the CDR3. The V gene's germline CDR1 is SGHKS and CDR2 YYEKEE (reference sequence). The CDR3 coding sequence is TGTGCCAGCAGCCCCCGACTTGATAATTCACCCCTCCACTTT. Its translation: CASSPRLDNSPLHF.

This clone was seen more than once but under ten times. This chain joins TRBV7-9 and TRBJ1-1, with a possible D match to TRBD1 (6 bases). The ends were cut back, 5 bases at V and 3 bases at J, with 22 bases in the middle. Germline V gives CDR1 SEHNR, CDR2 FQNEAQ (reference sequence). The CDR3 runs 17 residues. The CDR3 DNA is TGTGCCAGCAGCACCTGGGGCGGGGGGCGGAAAGACACTGAAGCTTTCTTT. Translated, it gives CASSTWGGGRKDTEAFF.

This clone has a single count. The rearrangement links TRBV19 to TRBJ1-2; D uncertain. From germline, CDR1 is LNHDA and CDR2 SQIVND (reference sequence). Deletions cut 1 base from V and 0 bases from J, with 9 bases between. The CDR3 loop spans 15 amino acids. CDR3 residues: CASSIVAETNYGYTF. The CDR3, as DNA: TGTGCCAGTAGTATAGTAGCAGAAACTAACTATGGCTACACCTTC.

The chain uses TRBV29-1 and TRBJ2-7; TRBD1 agrees at 7 bases. CDR1 and CDR2 from the germline V gene are SQVTM and ANQGSEA. V was clipped by 3 bases and J by 6 bases; unmatched bases: 5. The CDR3 has 12 residues. The CDR3 bases are TGCAGCGTTGAGAACAGGGGAGTCGAGCAGTACTTC. Translating gives CSVENRGVEQYF.

The J gene is TRBJ2-1, the V gene TRBV6-6, with unresolved D. V lost 6 bases and J lost 3, with 3 bases in between. Looked up from germline, CDR1 is MNHNY and CDR2 is SVGAGI (reference sequence). This CDR3 region has 11 residues. CDR3 in amino acids: CASSNYNEQFF. In DNA, the CDR3 is TGTGCCAGCAGCAACTACAATGAGCAGTTCTTC.

The rearrangement joins TRBV11-3 to TRBJ1-6; D might be TRBD1 (6 bases). CDR3 length equals 15 residues. CDR1 and CDR2 from the germline V gene are SGHNT and YENEEA. The V gene lost 4 bases and the J gene lost 7 bases, with 14 bases spanning the gap. The CDR3 nucleotides are TGTGCCAGCAGCTCACGGGGGGCGCGGAATTCACCCCTCCACTTT. It encodes CASSSRGARNSPLHF.

The chain links TRBV10-1 to TRBJ2-1; a weak D match, TRBD2 (5 bases). Germline values: CDR1 WNHNN, CDR2 SYGVQD (reference sequence). The V end was cut by 6 bases, the J end by 6 bases, with 9 bases between. This CDR3 is 12 amino acids long. The CDR3 DNA sequence: TGCGCCAGCAGAAGCGCGGGCAATGAGCAGTTCTTC. As protein: CASRSAGNEQFF.

V and J are TRBV5-4 and TRBJ2-7; 8 bases are shared with TRBD1. The CDR3 covers 15 residues. Germline V gene data show CDR1 as SGHNT and CDR2 as YYREEE (reference sequence). V dropped 1 base and J dropped 5; count of bases not matched to a gene: 8. Here the CDR3 DNA reads TGTGCCAGCAGCTTGAAGCAGGGGGCGTCGGACGAGCAGTACTTC. Translation gives CASSLKQGASDEQYF.

The chain is built from TRBV5-1 and TRBJ1-1; possibly TRBD1 for D (6 bases). Trimming removed 4 bases at V and 4 bases at J, with 17 bases between. Germline CDR1 is SGHRS and CDR2 is YFSETQ. This CDR3 is 15 amino acids long. This chain's CDR3 is CASSQGGYGGTEAFF. Here the CDR3 DNA reads TGCGCCAGCAGCCAAGGGGGTTACGGTGGCACTGAAGCTTTCTTT.

In this sample, this clone turned up a few times. Other DNA sequences of this sample code for an identical CDR3. V usage is TRBV5-1 and J usage is TRBJ1-1; D perhaps matches TRBD1 (6 bases). The germline V gene has CDR1 SGHRS and CDR2 YFSETQ. The CDR3 extends over 14 amino acids. V shed 2 bases and J shed 0 bases, with 8 bases lying between them. This chain's CDR3 is CASSLGGMNTEAFF. The CDR3 DNA reads as TGCGCCAGCAGCTTAGGGGGAATGAACACTGAAGCTTTCTTT. The complete variable domain, with remaining parts taken from reference TRBV5-1 and TRBJ1-1, reads KAGVTQTPRYLIKTRGQQVTLSCSPISGHRSVSWYQQTPGQGLQFLFEYFSETQRNKGNFPGRFSGRQFSNSRSEMNVSTLELGDSALYLCASSLGGMNTEAFFGQGTRLTVV.

The gene calls are TRBV10-1 and TRBJ2-3; 8 bases agree with TRBD2. Trimming at V came to 6 bases and at J to 3 bases, leaving 5 bases not matched to a gene. The germline V gene encodes CDR1 WNHNN and CDR2 SYGVQD (reference sequence). The CDR3 length is 14 residues. The chain's CDR3 is CASSGGLETDTQYF. CDR3 in DNA: TGCGCCAGCAGCGGGGGACTAGAAACAGATACGCAGTATTTT.

V is TRBV6-1 and J is TRBJ2-7, with D maybe TRBD2 (5 bases). Deletions cut 1 base from V and 3 bases from J, with 10 bases between. CDR3 size: 14 residues. The germline V gene has CDR1 MNHNS and CDR2 SASEGT. The DNA of the CDR3 is TGTGCCAGCAGTGAAGTAAGAGGGTTCTACGAGCAGTACTTC. As protein: CASSEVRGFYEQYF.

The V gene is TRBV5-4, the J gene TRBJ1-4, with 10 nucleotides matching TRBD1. Germline CDR1 SGHNT, CDR2 YYREEE (reference sequence). The V and J ends lost 5 bases and 4 bases, in that order; junction bases with no gene match: 5. This CDR3 spans 15 amino acids. The DNA for the CDR3 is TGTGCCAGCAGTTTAGGACAGGGGGTTAATGAAAAACTGTTTTTT. It specifies CASSLGQGVNEKLFF.

The genes are TRBV9 and TRBJ2-2, with TRBD2 identical over 11 bases. Germline V gene data show CDR1 as SGDLS and CDR2 as YYNGEE. The CDR3 loop spans 18 amino acids. The ends lost 2 bases at V and 4 bases at J; junction bases unmatched: 10. In DNA form, the CDR3 reads TGTGCCAGCAGCGTCGGCCTAGCGGGAGGATCGGGCACCGGGGAGCTGTTTTTT. It yields the protein CASSVGLAGGSGTGELFF.

This clone appeared a single time. This sequence joins TRBV27 and TRBJ1-5; 8 bases are shared with TRBD1. From germline, CDR1 is MNHEY and CDR2 SMNVEV (reference sequence). CDR3 length: 16 residues. J was trimmed by 1 base and V by 5 bases; bases with no gene match: 7. The CDR3 DNA reads as TGTGCCAGCAGTCCCCAGACAGGGGCGAGCAATCAGCCCCAGCATTTT. Translated, it gives CASSPQTGASNQPQHF.

This chain uses TRBV5-4 with TRBJ2-7; 8 bases are shared with TRBD2. The V gene end was trimmed by 0 bases and the J gene end by 2 bases; junction bases not matched to a gene: 4. CDR3 length equals 15 residues. Germline-derived CDR1 and CDR2 are SGHNT and YYREEE (reference sequence). CDR3 amino acids: CASSLGAGGAYEQYF. CDR3 nucleotides: TGTGCCAGCAGCTTGGGTGCGGGGGGCGCCTACGAGCAGTACTTC.

V usage is TRBV28 and J usage is TRBJ1-1, with D perhaps matching TRBD1 (6 bases). V lost 7 bases and J lost 3, with 12 bases in between. Germline CDR1 is MDHEN and CDR2 is SYDVKM. The CDR3 runs 13 residues. The CDR3 is CASNPGQDTEAFF. CDR3 DNA sequence: TGTGCCAGCAACCCGGGACAAGACACTGAAGCTTTCTTT.

This clone was counted a few times. V usage is TRBV28 and J usage is TRBJ2-2; D might be TRBD1 (7 bases). The CDR3 extends over 15 amino acids. The germline V gene encodes CDR1 MDHEN and CDR2 SYDVKM. Trimming took off 3 bases at V and 4 bases at J, with 12 bases between the two ends. The CDR3 bases are TGTGCCAGCAGTTTGGGGGGACAGAGCACCGGGGAGCTGTTTTTT. This translates into CASSLGGQSTGELFF. Looking up the rest from reference TRBV28 and TRBJ2-2 gives the full variable domain: DVKVTQSSRYLVKRTGEKVFLECVQDMDHENMFWYRQDPGLGLRLIYFSYDVKMKEKGDIPEGYSVSREKKERFSLILESASTNQTSMYLCASSLGGQSTGELFFGEGSRLTVL.

The rearrangement uses TRBV2 and TRBJ1-2, with no clear D. From germline, CDR1 is SNHLY and CDR2 FYNNEI. This CDR3 is 11 amino acids long. Trimming took off 3 bases at V and 4 bases at J, with 3 bases between the two ends. The CDR3 region is CASSDGYGYTF. In DNA, the CDR3 is TGTGCCAGCAGTGACGGCTATGGCTACACCTTC.

This chain joins TRBV28 and TRBJ2-2; weak D call: TRBD2 (5 bases). The germline V gene has CDR1 MDHEN and CDR2 SYDVKM. This CDR3 has 13 amino acids. Trimming took off 7 bases at V and 5 bases at J, with 11 bases between the two ends. CDR3 sequence (DNA): TGTGCCAGCACCCTAGCAGGTACCGGGGAGCTGTTTTTT. Protein: CASTLAGTGELFF.

J is TRBJ2-7 and V is TRBV18; 7 bases map to TRBD2. J was trimmed by 3 bases and V by 3 bases; bases with no gene match: 2. The CDR3 runs to 13 residues. Germline CDR1 reads KGHSH; CDR2 reads LQKENI. The CDR3, as DNA: TGTGCCAGCTCACCGGGGACTATCTACGAGCAGTACTTC. Amino acid sequence: CASSPGTIYEQYF.

The chain is built from TRBV9 and TRBJ2-3; possible D gene TRBD1, 6 bases. Trimming removed 6 bases at V and 1 base at J, with 12 bases between. The CDR3 is 14 amino acids. From germline, CDR1 is SGDLS and CDR2 YYNGEE. The CDR3 sequence: CASNQGQGTDTQYF. CDR3 DNA: TGTGCCAGCAATCAGGGACAAGGCACAGATACGCAGTATTTT. The whole variable domain, filled in from reference TRBV9 and TRBJ2-3, reads DSGVTQTPKHLITATGQRVTLRCSPRSGDLSVYWYQQSLDQGLQFLIQYYNGEERAKGNILERFSAQQFPDLHSELNLSSLELGDSALYFCASNQGQGTDTQYFGPGTRLTVL.

This chain connects TRBV6-2 or TRBV6-3 to TRBJ2-7; D is perhaps TRBD1 (5 bases). The CDR3 length is 17 residues. The V gene lost 2 bases and the J gene lost 3 bases, with 20 bases spanning the gap. CDR1 is MNHEY and CDR2 is SVGEGT in the germline V gene. CDR3 in amino acids: CASSYLLYRTLRYEQYF. The CDR3 DNA sequence: TGTGCCAGCAGTTACCTTCTCTACAGGACCCTTCGCTACGAGCAGTACTTC.